A single sample gave rise to the 6 T cell receptor beta chains below, sequenced in a study of cytomegalovirus exposure and HLA in healthy donors. The PCR had 60 Vbeta and 13 Jbeta primers. TCRdb keeps only in-frame clones here, not all; method: immunoSEQ multiplex PCR. The sample holds around 150,000 clones, approximately 82% seen once. The sample comprised PBMCs. These receptors came from a man aged 40-49 years in good health and CMV-seronegative.

The rearrangement uses TRBV15 and TRBJ2-1; the match to TRBD2 covers 13 bases. The junction had 2 bases not matched to a gene; V was cut back by 0 bases and J by 6 bases. The CDR3 spans 16 residues. Germline CDR1 LNHNV, CDR2 YYDKDF (reference sequence). Here the CDR3 DNA reads TGTGCCACCAGCAGAGATGGGACTAGCGGGGTCAATGAGCAGTTCTTC. As protein: CATSRDGTSGVNEQFF.

The rearrangement joins TRBV7-9 to TRBJ2-3; D ambiguous. The CDR3 is 15 residues long. Trimming cost V 4 bases and J 6 bases, with 17 bases left between them. The V gene's germline CDR1 is SEHNR and CDR2 FQNEAQ (reference sequence). The CDR3 loop reads CASSSLLLKADTQYF. DNA for the CDR3: TGTGCCAGCAGCTCCCTCCTCCTCAAAGCCGATACGCAGTATTTT.

V gene TRBV2 combines with J gene TRBJ2-1, with TRBD2 matching 8 bases. CDR3 length: 15 residues. With V trimmed by 10 bases and J by 7 bases, 15 bases remained unmatched. CDR1 is SNHLY, CDR2 FYNNEI, per germline. CDR3 coding DNA: TGTGCCACTAAGGGAGGAACTAGCGGATTAAATGAGCAGTTCTTC. Translation: CATKGGTSGLNEQFF.

V is TRBV18 and J is TRBJ2-7; 11 bases align to TRBD2. The V segment lost 2 bases and the J segment 5 bases; nucleotides outside the gene matches: 5. The CDR3 spans 15 residues. Per germline, CDR1 KGHSH and CDR2 LQKENI. Here the CDR3 reads CASSPGSTSGNEQYF. In DNA form, the CDR3 reads TGTGCCAGCTCACCAGGGTCGACTAGCGGGAACGAGCAGTACTTC.

The chain couples TRBV28 to TRBJ1-1, with 9 bases aligning to TRBD1. The CDR3 loop spans 15 amino acids. The V gene's germline CDR1 is MDHEN and CDR2 SYDVKM. V was pared by 5 bases and J by 1 base, with 5 bases of the junction left unmatched. CDR3 loop: CASSTGGLGNTEAFF. The DNA of the CDR3 is TGTGCCAGCAGTACAGGGGGCTTGGGGAACACTGAAGCTTTCTTT.

This clone occurred a few times. The chain has TRBV28 and TRBJ2-1; TRBD2 aligns across 9 bases. The CDR3 sequence is 15 residues long. With V trimmed by 5 bases and J by 6 bases, 8 bases remained unmatched. Germline V lookup: CDR1 MDHEN, CDR2 SYDVKM. CDR3 protein: CASSPFSSGVNEQFF. Written as DNA, the CDR3 is TGTGCCAGCAGTCCCTTCTCTAGCGGGGTCAATGAGCAGTTCTTC.